The TCR beta chain under discussion was sequenced for a study of T cells after yellow fever vaccination. The germline V gene encodes CDR1 MNHEY and CDR2 SVGEGT. Trimming pared 7 bases from V and 5 bases from J, leaving 18 bases between. This CDR3 is built from 16 residues. Study outcomes and limitations: Detected again after the booster were most primary-vaccination clones, at roughly 95% CD4 and 80% to 90% CD8. A secondary response was less intense yet reached its peak sooner, at day 5 versus 15.

Production of TCR cDNA was by 5'RACE template switching, which also added a universal primer site and UMIs. One entry per CDR3 protein results from TCRdb running MiXCR on the 5' RACE reads. The sample contains 400,000 to 450,000 distinct CDR3 sequences, approximately 18% of which appear only once. Points on this clonotype: Its cognate antigen is unknown.

The V gene is TRBV6-2 or TRBV6-3, the J gene TRBJ1-6; the D is unclear. Here the sequenced sample was PBMCs, taken before the yellow fever booster vaccination. The TCR was taken from a young man who received the YFV17D yellow fever vaccine. The CDR3 region has the DNA TGTGCCAGCACAGAGCGCTCCTGGTACGATAATTCACCCCTCCACTTT. As protein: CASTERSWYDNSPLHF.